Sequencing of this TCR beta chain was carried out in a study of STAT3 mutations in large granular lymphocyte leukemia. Regarding this clone: What it binds is unknown.

Study findings and constraints: Every T-cell large granular lymphocyte leukemia patient had at least one immunodominant TCR beta clonotype. Suggested: STAT3 mutation was not the ancestral event for these clonal expansions.

The method was immunoSEQ multiplex PCR; TCRdb's version includes in-frame clones alone and lacks a portion of them. The sample has under 25,000 clones, 80% to 95% seen once; the top ten hold just under 45%. CDR1 and CDR2 (germline): SEHNR, FQNEAQ (reference sequence). V was shortened by 7 bases and J by 3 bases, with 10 bases between the two germline ends. The CDR3 runs to 13 residues. The specimen was peripheral blood mononuclear cells. The chain couples TRBV7-9 to TRBJ1-5; no clear D. This receptor was taken from a man aged 55-75 years with T-cell large granular lymphocyte leukemia. Some clones in this sample may be carry-over from other donors' samples. Here the CDR3 DNA reads TGTGCCAGCAACTCACAGTACAATCAGCCCCAGCATTTT. Its protein is CASNSQYNQPQHF.